The present entry profiles one T cell receptor beta chain with its context. This specimen belongs to a study of monozygotic twins with inflammatory bowel disease. TCRdb re-analyzed the 5' RACE reads; it lists each CDR3 protein once, without DNA. The sample table sets out approximately 300,000 distinct CDR3 sequences. What was sequenced was blood. The TCR comes from a human donor with ulcerative colitis or Crohn's disease, or a healthy co-twin of an affected twin (not recorded which).

The chain's CDR3 is CASSPLGLHLYNEQFF. This chain uses TRBV7-6 with TRBJ2-1; TCRdb reports TRBD1, a call that lacks DNA to check it against. CDR1 is SGHVS and CDR2 is FNYEAQ in the germline V gene. There are 16 residues in the CDR3.